This T cell receptor beta chain was identified during a study of CD8+ T cells in alopecia areata. The treatment here: oral pan-JAK inhibitor, 5-10 mg twice daily. RNA was isolated and reverse transcribed to cDNA, the sequencing template. Assay: immunoSEQ multiplex PCR; the TCRdb copy retains only in-frame clones and omits some. The sample has around 110,000 clones; less than 90% are singletons. Whole-study findings and limits: Tofacitinib delivered significant drops in scalp clonality and in expanded CD8+ clones among the top 100.

Notes on this clone: Its antigen remains unknown.

Trimming took off 6 bases at V and 6 bases at J, with 11 bases between the two ends. This CDR3 is 13 amino acids long. The germline V gene has CDR1 MNHNY and CDR2 SVGAGI (reference sequence). This specimen was CD8+ T cells sorted from blood, taken at week 24, from a patient treated with tofacitinib. J is TRBJ2-2 and V is TRBV6-6; no clear D. This receptor was obtained from a human donor with alopecia areata. The DNA for the CDR3 is TGTGCCAGCAGCCCCAGTGGCGCCGGGGAGCTGTTTTTT. Protein: CASSPSGAGELFF.